This T cell receptor (beta chain) derives from a study of cytomegalovirus exposure and HLA in healthy donors. Findings and caveats of the study: Later on, analysis showed that most CMV-associated TCR beta chains appeared to be HLA-restricted. Sequencing likely produced, as an artifact, a cluster of highly shared sequence variants. In an earlier analysis, in roughly 600 donors, most V segments appeared productive either ~87% or ~30% of the time. Associated with cytomegalovirus, according to the listing, were 150 to 200 TCR beta chains.

Per the germline V gene, CDR1 is SGDLS and CDR2 is YYNGEE. CDR3 length: 16 residues. The trim removed 0 bases at V and 6 bases at J, leaving 4 bases unmatched. Comment on this clone: The target antigen is unknown.

Primers included in the PCR were 60 Vbeta and 13 Jbeta primers. Sequencing used immunoSEQ multiplex PCR; TCRdb keeps in-frame clones, though not all of them. Here the sample spans under 150,000 clones, 65% to 85% being singletons. The receptor was isolated from a male donor in good health and CMV-seronegative. The chain carries TRBV9 and TRBJ2-2; 11 bases map to TRBD2. Material: PBMCs. The CDR3 DNA sequence: TGTGCCAGCAGCGTAGAGGATAGCGGGAGGGCCGGGGAGCTGTTTTTT. This encodes CASSVEDSGRAGELFF. The variable domain in full, completed from reference TRBV9 and TRBJ2-2, reads DSGVTQTPKHLITATGQRVTLRCSPRSGDLSVYWYQQSLDQGLQFLIQYYNGEERAKGNILERFSAQQFPDLHSELNLSSLELGDSALYFCASSVEDSGRAGELFFGEGSRLTVL.